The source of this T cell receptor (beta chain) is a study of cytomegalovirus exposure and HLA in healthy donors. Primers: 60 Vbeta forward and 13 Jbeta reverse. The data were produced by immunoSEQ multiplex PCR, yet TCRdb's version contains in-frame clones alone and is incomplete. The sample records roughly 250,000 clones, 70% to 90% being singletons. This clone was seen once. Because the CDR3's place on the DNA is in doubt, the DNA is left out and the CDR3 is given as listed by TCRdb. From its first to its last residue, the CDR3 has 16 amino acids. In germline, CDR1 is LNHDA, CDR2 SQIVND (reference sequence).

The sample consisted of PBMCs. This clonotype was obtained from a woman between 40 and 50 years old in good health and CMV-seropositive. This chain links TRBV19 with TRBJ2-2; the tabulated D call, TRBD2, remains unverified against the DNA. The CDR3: CASSNLGTSGRGELFF.